Below, one T cell receptor (beta chain) is given with its context. The data stem from a study of shared clonotypes between healthy human individuals. Some clones are missing from TCRdb's copy, which holds only in-frame ones; the method was immunoSEQ multiplex PCR. The sample has about 560,000 clones, roughly 79% seen once. This CDR3 contains 14 residues. V was cut by 0 bases and J by 3 bases, with 9 bases left in between. Germline loops: CDR1 MGHRA, CDR2 YSYEKL. The sequence was obtained from a woman aged 40 to 55 in good health. Some clones in this sample may be carry-over from other donors' samples. The chain employs TRBV4-1 and TRBJ2-7; D uncertain. Sequenced: PBMCs. The CDR3 DNA is TGCGCCAGCAGCCAAGAAGTCCAGCTCTACGAGCAGTACTTC. This gives the protein CASSQEVQLYEQYF.